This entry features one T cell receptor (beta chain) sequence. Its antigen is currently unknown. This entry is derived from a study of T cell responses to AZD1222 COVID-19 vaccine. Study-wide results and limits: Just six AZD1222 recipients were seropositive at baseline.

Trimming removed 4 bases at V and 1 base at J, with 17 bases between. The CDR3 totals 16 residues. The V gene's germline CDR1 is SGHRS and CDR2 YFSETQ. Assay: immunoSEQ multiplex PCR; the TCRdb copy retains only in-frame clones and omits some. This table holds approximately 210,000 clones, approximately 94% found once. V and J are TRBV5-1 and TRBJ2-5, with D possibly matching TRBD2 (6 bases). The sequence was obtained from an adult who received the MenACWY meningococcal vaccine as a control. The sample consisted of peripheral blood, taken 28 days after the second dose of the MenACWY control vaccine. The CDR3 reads CASSPTFVAAQETQYF. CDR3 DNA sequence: TGCGCCAGCAGCCCCACCTTCGTAGCGGCCCAAGAGACCCAGTACTTC. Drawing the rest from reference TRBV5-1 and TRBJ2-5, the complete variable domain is KAGVTQTPRYLIKTRGQQVTLSCSPISGHRSVSWYQQTPGQGLQFLFEYFSETQRNKGNFPGRFSGRQFSNSRSEMNVSTLELGDSALYLCASSPTFVAAQETQYFGPGTRLLVL.